This is a list of T cell receptor beta chains from one sample in a study of shared clonotypes between healthy human individuals. Sequencing used immunoSEQ multiplex PCR; TCRdb keeps in-frame clones, though not all of them. The data show 1.5 million to 2.5 million clones, over 85% seen once. The sequencing sample was made of naive CD8+ T cells sorted from blood. The origin of the receptors is a man aged 18 to 29 in good health. Each CDR3 is given with its conserved first and last residue. The D gene is left open where the match is weak. Where a row states a size, it is once, few, many or the class of an expanded clone; other rows omit it.

CDR3nt	CDR3aa	v_gene	j_gene	d_gene	abundance
TGTGCCAGCAGTGACGGACAGAGCTCCTACGAGCAGTACTTC	CASSDGQSSYEQYF	TRBV25-1	TRBJ2-7	.	.
TGTGCCAGCAGCGTCGGCAGGGGAGGATTGGAGACCCAGTACTTC	CASSVGRGGLETQYF	TRBV9	TRBJ2-5	.	.
TGTGCCAGCAGCGTAGGGGGTAGAGGCCAGGAGACCCAGTACTTC	CASSVGGRGQETQYF	TRBV9	TRBJ2-5	.	.
TGTGCCAGCAGTGATAGCGGGGGCAATGAGCAGTTCTTC	CASSDSGGNEQFF	TRBV6-5	TRBJ2-1	TRBD2	.
TGCAGCGTTGATCCCGGGAGGGGCACCGGGGAGCTGTTTTTT	CSVDPGRGTGELFF	TRBV29-1	TRBJ2-2	TRBD2	.
TGTGCCAGCCGCGAGTCCTACAATGAGCAGTTCTTC	CASRESYNEQFF	TRBV6-1	TRBJ2-1	.	.
TGTGCCAGCAGCTGGGGACAGGGTGGTGGTAATGAGCAGTTCTTC	CASSWGQGGGNEQFF	TRBV5-4	TRBJ2-1	TRBD1	.
TGTGCCAGCAGGTTTGCCGCAGCCCCCTACAATGAGCAGTTCTTC	CASRFAAAPYNEQFF	TRBV2	TRBJ2-1	.	.
TGTGCCAGCAGTTGGGACCACTCCTACGAGCAGTACTTC	CASSWDHSYEQYF	TRBV6-6	TRBJ2-7	.	once
TGTGCCACTCTTTTTTCATGGGAGGGAAATTCACCCCTCCACTTT	CATLFSWEGNSPLHF	TRBV10-3	TRBJ1-6	.	.
TGCGCCAGCAGCTTCGACAGGGTGGGGACCCAGTACTTC	CASSFDRVGTQYF	TRBV5-1	TRBJ2-5	TRBD1	.
TGTGCCAGCAGCCAAGGTACCGAGGGGCCGGAGACCCAGTACTTC	CASSQGTEGPETQYF	TRBV4-2	TRBJ2-5	.	once
TGTGCCAGCAGTTTGGGACTTTACAATGAGCAGTTCTTC	CASSLGLYNEQFF	TRBV27	TRBJ2-1	.	few
TGTGCCAGCATCCGGGGGCGAGCAACTAATGAAAAACTGTTTTTT	CASIRGRATNEKLFF	TRBV19	TRBJ1-4	.	.
TGTGCCAGCAGCCTGGGAGCGGGGGGGCATTGGTACAATGAGCAGTTCTTC	CASSLGAGGHWYNEQFF	TRBV9	TRBJ2-1	TRBD2	.
TGTGCCAGCAGCCAACCGGGGAGCGGGGGGAGAGTTGAGCAGTTCTTC	CASSQPGSGGRVEQFF	TRBV11-2	TRBJ2-1	TRBD2	.
TGTGCCTGGGGACAGGGTACCTACGAGCAGTACTTC	CAWGQGTYEQYF	TRBV30	TRBJ2-7	TRBD1	few
.	CASSSSGANYGYTF	TRBV27	TRBJ1-2	.	.
TGTGCCTGGAATCCGGTCAGGAACACTGAAGCTTTCTTT	CAWNPVRNTEAFF	TRBV30	TRBJ1-1	.	.
TGTGCCAGCACCGGAGACTACAATGAGCAGTTCTTC	CASTGDYNEQFF	TRBV28	TRBJ2-1	.	.
TGTGCCAGCAGCTCTCCCGGGACTAGCCCCAATGAGCAGTTCTTC	CASSSPGTSPNEQFF	TRBV7-6	TRBJ2-1	TRBD2	.
TGTGCCAGCAGTTTTAACAGGAACACTGAAGCTTTCTTT	CASSFNRNTEAFF	TRBV27	TRBJ1-1	.	.
TGTGCCAGCAATAGACAGGGAGTAACCTCTGGAAACACCATATATTTT	CASNRQGVTSGNTIYF	TRBV2	TRBJ1-3	TRBD1	.
TGTGCCAGCAGCTTTTCGGGGTCGAACACTGAAGCTTTCTTT	CASSFSGSNTEAFF	TRBV7-9	TRBJ1-1	.	.
TGTGCCAGCAGTTTATCGGGTCGGGGGGGGTACAATGAGCAGTTCTTC	CASSLSGRGGYNEQFF	TRBV27	TRBJ2-1	TRBD2	.
TGTGCCAGCAGTTACTCCGCAATCCCCTACGAGCAGTACTTC	CASSYSAIPYEQYF	TRBV6-5	TRBJ2-7	.	.
TGTGCCAGCAGCAGCCGGGACAGGGTTGCCTATGGCTACACCTTC	CASSSRDRVAYGYTF	TRBV5-6	TRBJ1-2	TRBD1	.